This TCR beta chain stems from a study of shared clonotypes between healthy human individuals. The data were produced by immunoSEQ multiplex PCR, yet TCRdb's version contains in-frame clones alone and is incomplete. This table has around 1.1 million clones, 75% to 80% appearing once. The specimen sequenced was memory CD4+ T cells from PBMCs. Stated subset: CD45RA-negative fraction. The TCR was taken from a man between 18 and 29 years old in good health. Some clones in this sample may be carry-over from other donors' samples.

The CDR3 DNA follows: TGTGCCAGCAGCCCTCAGGAGGTGCGCCGAGGGAATGAAAAACTGTTTTTT. Translation: CASSPQEVRRGNEKLFF. V usage is TRBV7-8 and J usage is TRBJ1-4; no reliable D call. The ends were cut back, 5 bases at V and 5 bases at J, with 21 bases in the middle. Germline values: CDR1 SGHVS, CDR2 FQNEAQ. The CDR3 is 17 residues long. The variable domain in full, with the rest retrieved from reference TRBV7-8 and TRBJ1-4, is GAGVSQSPRYKVAKRGQDVALRCDPISGHVSLFWYQQALGQGPEFLTYFQNEAQLDKSGLPSDRFFAERPEGSVSTLKIQRTQQEDSAVYLCASSPQEVRRGNEKLFFGSGTQLSVL.